The 18 T cell receptor beta chains below come from one sample, sequenced in a study of blood T cell repertoires in COVID-19. The data were produced by immunoSEQ multiplex PCR, yet TCRdb's version contains in-frame clones alone and is incomplete. The sample records approximately 670,000 clones, 80% to 90% being singletons. Sequenced sample: peripheral blood. Receptors originate from a woman younger than 30 with acute or convalescent COVID-19.

The chain carries TRBV4-3 and TRBJ2-3; TRBD1 agrees at 8 bases. V was pared by 10 bases and J by 5 bases, with 14 bases of the junction left unmatched. The CDR3 totals 15 residues. Germline V CDR1 and CDR2: LGHNA, YSLEER. The CDR3 loop reads CATPLLDRDKDTQYF. The CDR3 coding sequence is TGCGCCACCCCTCTCTTGGACAGGGATAAAGATACGCAGTATTTT.

The chain recombines TRBV12-3 or TRBV12-4 with TRBJ2-2; no clear D. Trimming left V 5 bases short and J 1 base short, with 2 bases between. The CDR3 length is 12 residues. CDR3 sequence: CASSLNTGELFF. CDR3 sequence (DNA): TGTGCCAGCAGTCTGAACACCGGGGAGCTGTTTTTT.

The rearrangement links TRBV6-5 to TRBJ2-1, with D perhaps TRBD1 (6 bases). Trimming stripped 1 base from V and 7 bases from J, with 17 bases between. The CDR3 is made up of 16 amino acids. Germline assignment: CDR1 MNHEY and CDR2 SVGAGI. Here the CDR3 DNA reads TGTGCCAGCAGTTACTTAGGCGGCACAGGGATGAATGAGCAGTTCTTC. This sequence encodes CASSYLGGTGMNEQFF.

V and J are TRBV10-3 and TRBJ2-2; D possibly corresponds to TRBD1 (5 bases). The CDR3 is 14 residues long. Germline V CDR1 and CDR2: ENHRY, SYGVKD. V was clipped by 4 bases and J by 6 bases, with 12 bases between them. The CDR3 protein is CAISGQGGAGELFF. CDR3 sequence (DNA): TGTGCCATCAGTGGCCAGGGTGGAGCCGGGGAGCTGTTTTTT.

The CDR3 region has the DNA TGTGCCAGTAGTATATCTGGGGAGGGCACTGAAGCTTTCTTT. It encodes CASSISGEGTEAFF. The chain combines TRBV19 with TRBJ1-1, with D uncertain. CDR1 is LNHDA, CDR2 SQIVND, per germline (reference sequence). V lost 2 bases, J lost 4 bases, and 11 bases lay in between. The CDR3 runs to 14 residues. Filled out from reference TRBV19 and TRBJ1-1, the complete variable domain reads DGGITQSPKYLFRKEGQNVTLSCEQNLNHDAMYWYRQDPGQGLRLIYYSQIVNDFQKGDIAEGYSVSREKKESFPLTVTSAQKNPTAFYLCASSISGEGTEAFFGQGTRLTVV.

This sequence joins TRBV7-9 and TRBJ2-7; a weak D match, TRBD2 (8 bases). V lost 4 bases and J lost 2, with 27 bases in between. The germline V gene encodes CDR1 SEHNR and CDR2 FQNEAQ (reference sequence). This CDR3 is 19 amino acids long. The chain's CDR3 is CASSSARGVAGLPAYEQYF. CDR3 bases: TGTGCCAGCAGCTCCGCCAGGGGGGTAGCGGGGCTTCCGGCCTACGAGCAGTACTTC.

The rearrangement uses TRBV9 and TRBJ1-6, with D perhaps TRBD1 (5 bases). The CDR3 loop spans 13 amino acids. V gave up 0 bases and J gave up 13 bases, with 11 bases separating them. The germline V gene encodes CDR1 SGDLS and CDR2 YYNGEE. CDR3 bases: TGTGCCAGCAGCGTAGACCCAGGGAAGCCCCTCCACTTT. Translating gives CASSVDPGKPLHF.

This chain uses TRBV7-9 with TRBJ1-1, with D hard to call. This CDR3 spans 14 amino acids. Germline values: CDR1 SEHNR, CDR2 FQNEAQ (reference sequence). Trimming took off 5 bases at V and 0 bases at J, with 10 bases between the two ends. The CDR3 DNA follows: TGTGCCAGCAGCCACGACAACTTGAACACTGAAGCTTTCTTT. It codes for CASSHDNLNTEAFF.

The V gene is TRBV9, the J gene TRBJ1-1; 8 bases are a match to TRBD1. Germline V lookup: CDR1 SGDLS, CDR2 YYNGEE. V was clipped by 1 base and J by 8 bases; unmatched bases: 7. CDR3 size: 14 residues. CDR3 nucleotide sequence: TGTGCCAGCAGCGTAACTACAGGGGGGCGGGAAGCTTTCTTT. This sequence encodes CASSVTTGGREAFF.

The CDR3 region has the DNA TGTGCCAGCAGCACGGTCGGCAATGAGCAGTTCTTC. Residues: CASSTVGNEQFF. The genes are TRBV7-2 and TRBJ2-1, with D hard to call. Germline V gene sequence: CDR1 SGHTA, CDR2 FQGNSA. The CDR3 loop spans 12 amino acids. The V and J ends lost 5 bases and 6 bases respectively, with 8 bases between them.

The chain carries TRBV4-1 and TRBJ1-1; 10 nucleotides align to TRBD1. Germline CDR1 MGHRA, CDR2 YSYEKL. With 2 bases clipped from V and 4 bases from J, the junction kept 19 bases outside the gene matches. The CDR3 sequence is 20 residues long. In DNA, the CDR3 is TGCGCCAGCAGCCAAAGGACCCGAACCATCCGGACAGGGGGATCCACTGAAGCTTTCTTT. Translation gives CASSQRTRTIRTGGSTEAFF.

V and J are TRBV7-8 and TRBJ1-1; 8 nucleotides match TRBD1. Germline trimming cut 3 bases from V and 7 bases from J; bases unmatched to any gene: 10. From germline, CDR1 is SGHVS and CDR2 FQNEAQ. This CDR3 is built from 15 residues. The CDR3 sequence: CASSFGGQGGSEAFF. The DNA of the CDR3 is TGTGCCAGCAGCTTCGGCGGACAGGGAGGAAGTGAAGCTTTCTTT.

The chain joins TRBV19 to TRBJ1-2, with D unclear. The CDR3 is made up of 13 amino acids. V was trimmed by 1 base and J by 7 bases, leaving 10 bases between them. Per germline, CDR1 LNHDA and CDR2 SQIVND (reference sequence). The CDR3 DNA sequence: TGTGCCAGTAGTATAGGGGAGCCACGTGGCTACACCTTC. Protein: CASSIGEPRGYTF.

The chain uses TRBV7-9 and TRBJ1-5; D unresolved. The germline V and J ends were trimmed by 4 bases and 8 bases, with 9 bases remaining between them. There are 12 residues in the CDR3. Germline assignment: CDR1 SEHNR and CDR2 FQNEAQ (reference sequence). The CDR3 region has the DNA TGTGCCAGCAGCTCAAGACGGGAGCCCCAGCATTTT. It yields the protein CASSSRREPQHF.

The chain couples TRBV18 to TRBJ1-1, with D uncertain. Germline CDR1 is KGHSH and CDR2 is LQKENI. Trimming shortened V by 1 base and J by 2 bases, and 5 bases separated the two germline ends. The CDR3 runs 13 residues. CDR3 amino acids: CASSPHLNTEAFF. The CDR3, as DNA: TGTGCCAGCTCACCACACTTAAACACTGAAGCTTTCTTT.

This chain uses TRBV5-5 with TRBJ1-6; 9 nucleotides agree with TRBD1. Germline loops: CDR1 SGHKS, CDR2 YYEKEE (reference sequence). The CDR3 consists of 16 residues. J was trimmed by 11 bases and V by 2 bases; bases with no gene match: 11. Written as DNA, the CDR3 is TGTGCCAGCAGCTTAGGGGGGGGACAGGGAAGGCCACCCCTCCACTTT. Residues: CASSLGGGQGRPPLHF.

V usage is TRBV10-2 and J usage is TRBJ1-5; tentative D call: TRBD1 (6 bases). The germline V gene encodes CDR1 WSHSY and CDR2 SAAADI. Trimming took 6 bases from V and 2 from J, leaving 11 bases between them. This CDR3 has 14 residues. The CDR3 here is CASSPRQGNQPQHF. The CDR3 DNA follows: TGCGCCAGCAGCCCTCGACAGGGCAATCAGCCCCAGCATTTT.

This chain links TRBV6-5 with TRBJ1-3, with TRBD1 matching 8 bases. J was trimmed by 9 bases and V by 2 bases; bases with no gene match: 6. This CDR3 contains 14 residues. From germline, CDR1 is MNHEY and CDR2 SVGAGI. In nucleotides, the CDR3 is TGTGCCAGCAGTTACGCCAGGGGGCAGAGCACCATATATTTT. It translates to CASSYARGQSTIYF.